These 21 T cell receptor beta chains originate from one sample sequenced in a study of PD-1 blockade in classical Hodgkin lymphoma. There was relapse after autologous stem cell transplantation in every patient, and there was variation in brentuximab vedotin exposure. TCRdb's copy holds only in-frame clones and misses some; the assay was immunoSEQ multiplex PCR. The sample consists of roughly 38,000 clones, roughly 86% of them appearing once. Specimen: peripheral blood mononuclear cells (PBMCs), collected before the second cycle of nivolumab. These TCRs come from a human donor with classical Hodgkin lymphoma.

This rearrangement joins TRBV5-4 to TRBJ2-1, with D perhaps TRBD1 (5 bases). V gave up 3 bases and J gave up 10 bases, with 14 bases separating them. The germline CDR1 and CDR2 sequences are SGHNT and YYREEE (reference sequence). The CDR3 is made up of 13 amino acids. In DNA, the CDR3 is TGTGCCAGCAGCTCGAACACAGGTTCCGAGCAGTTCTTC. The encoded protein is CASSSNTGSEQFF. Complete variable domain (other parts from reference TRBV5-4 and TRBJ2-1): ETGVTQSPTHLIKTRGQQVTLRCSSQSGHNTVSWYQQALGQGPQFIFQYYREEENGRGNFPPRFSGLQFPNYSSELNVNALELDDSALYLCASSSNTGSEQFFGPGTRLTVL.

The chain recombines TRBV28 with TRBJ2-2; 9 bases are a match to TRBD1. V lost 3 bases and J lost 4; bases outside the gene matches: 6. The CDR3 extends over 16 amino acids. CDR1 is MDHEN and CDR2 is SYDVKM in the germline V gene. The CDR3: CASSLGTGFFTGELFF. The CDR3 DNA reads as TGTGCCAGCAGTTTGGGGACAGGGTTTTTCACCGGGGAGCTGTTTTTT.

This clone is a singleton in its sample. The rearrangement uses TRBV11-2 and TRBJ2-1; D unresolved. CDR1 SGHAT and CDR2 FQNNGV come from the germline V gene. The ends were cut back, 5 bases at V and 6 bases at J, with 8 bases in the middle. This CDR3 region has 12 residues. The CDR3 sequence is CASSRTRNEQFF. The CDR3 coding sequence is TGTGCCAGCAGCCGAACACGCAATGAGCAGTTCTTC.

The chain has TRBV5-6 and TRBJ2-7; D perhaps matches TRBD1 (6 bases). The CDR3 runs 13 residues. Germline CDR1 is SGHDT and CDR2 is YYEEEE. Trimming removed 2 bases from V and 5 bases from J, with 11 bases in between. CDR3 DNA sequence: TGTGCCAGCAGCTTTTGGGACAACGACGAGCAGTACTTC. This sequence encodes CASSFWDNDEQYF.

This chain's CDR3 is CASQPDSNQPQHF. The DNA for the CDR3 is TGTGCCAGCCAGCCCGATAGCAATCAGCCCCAGCATTTT. The V gene is TRBV6-5, the J gene TRBJ1-5, with unresolved D. The CDR3 has 13 amino acids. The germline V gene encodes CDR1 MNHEY and CDR2 SVGAGI. V lost 8 bases to trimming and J lost 0 bases, with 8 bases between them.

The chain employs TRBV4-1 and TRBJ1-1; D is perhaps TRBD1 (5 bases). The germline V gene has CDR1 MGHRA and CDR2 YSYEKL. The CDR3 loop spans 18 amino acids. The V end was cut by 1 base, the J end by 4 bases, with 22 bases between. CDR3 amino acids: CASSQAGETGWVGTEAFF. In DNA form, the CDR3 reads TGCGCCAGCAGCCAAGCGGGTGAAACAGGATGGGTGGGCACTGAAGCTTTCTTT.

J is TRBJ2-1 and V is TRBV19, with 11 bases lining up with TRBD1. Germline CDR1 and CDR2: LNHDA and SQIVND (reference sequence). Losses at the gene ends were 4 bases for V and 4 bases for J; bases not matched to a gene: 3. The CDR3 totals 15 residues. Here the CDR3 DNA reads TGTGCCAGTAGTAGGGACAGGGGGACTTACAATGAGCAGTTCTTC. Amino acids: CASSRDRGTYNEQFF. The entire variable domain, with the rest obtained from reference TRBV19 and TRBJ2-1, is as follows: DGGITQSPKYLFRKEGQNVTLSCEQNLNHDAMYWYRQDPGQGLRLIYYSQIVNDFQKGDIAEGYSVSREKKESFPLTVTSAQKNPTAFYLCASSRDRGTYNEQFFGPGTRLTVL.

V gene TRBV27 combines with J gene TRBJ2-3, with D unresolved. The germline gives CDR1 MNHEY, CDR2 SMNVEV (reference sequence). The V and J ends lost 0 bases and 0 bases respectively, with 7 bases between them. The CDR3 has 15 amino acids. CDR3 in amino acids: CASSLSEASTDTQYF. Here the CDR3 DNA reads TGTGCCAGCAGTTTATCAGAGGCTAGCACAGATACGCAGTATTTT.

This chain joins TRBV7-9 and TRBJ2-1; 11 bases are a match to TRBD2. With 4 bases clipped from V and 12 bases from J, the junction kept 8 bases outside the gene matches. CDR1 is SEHNR and CDR2 is FQNEAQ in the germline V gene (reference sequence). CDR3 length: 14 residues. The CDR3 nucleotides are TGTGCCAGCAGCTCCGGGACTAGCGGTTGGATGCAGTTCTTC. Its protein product is CASSSGTSGWMQFF.

The chain is built from TRBV5-4 and TRBJ1-4; TRBD1 aligns across 12 bases. The germline gives CDR1 SGHNT, CDR2 YYREEE (reference sequence). J was trimmed by 5 bases and V by 3 bases; bases with no gene match: 2. This CDR3 comprises 15 residues. The CDR3 DNA is TGTGCCAGCAGCTGGGACAGGGGGCGAAATGAAAAACTGTTTTTT. It specifies CASSWDRGRNEKLFF.

V gene TRBV18 combines with J gene TRBJ2-7; D is perhaps TRBD1 (7 bases). V was pared by 3 bases and J by 4 bases, with 19 bases between. The CDR3 extends over 16 amino acids. CDR1 is KGHSH, CDR2 LQKENI, per germline. The CDR3 reads CASSPTDKTGRYEQYF. The CDR3 coding sequence is TGTGCCAGCTCACCGACCGACAAGACAGGGAGGTACGAGCAGTACTTC.

J is TRBJ1-4 and V is TRBV12-5, with 10 bases identical to TRBD1. Germline-derived CDR1 and CDR2 are LGHNT and FRNRAP. This CDR3 is built from 16 residues. V lost 1 base to trimming and J lost 12 bases; unmatched junction nucleotides: 11. The CDR3 loop reads CASGLAMGQGFLELFF. The CDR3 nucleotides read TGTGCTAGTGGTTTGGCCATGGGACAGGGGTTCCTGGAACTGTTTTTT.

This clone was observed once. This rearrangement joins TRBV19 to TRBJ1-5, with D unclear. CDR1 LNHDA and CDR2 SQIVND come from the germline V gene (reference sequence). CDR3 length equals 13 residues. V dropped 4 bases and J dropped 4 bases, with 8 bases sitting between them. The CDR3 region is CASSTDTNQPQHF. The CDR3 DNA reads TGTGCCAGTAGTACCGACACGAATCAGCCCCAGCATTTT.

The chain has TRBV5-4 and TRBJ2-1; unclear D gene. There are 13 residues in the CDR3. V lost 0 bases to trimming and J lost 5 bases, with 6 bases between them. The germline gives CDR1 SGHNT, CDR2 YYREEE (reference sequence). CDR3 nucleotides: TGTGCCAGCAGCTTGGATAACAACAATGAGCAGTTCTTC. Translation gives CASSLDNNNEQFF.

The chain recombines TRBV27 with TRBJ1-3; TRBD1 is a possible D gene (5 bases). Between the trimmed V and J ends, which lost 3 bases and 0 bases, there was a span of 9 bases. The CDR3 loop spans 15 amino acids. CDR1 and CDR2 from the germline V gene are MNHEY and SMNVEV (reference sequence). CDR3 nucleotides: TGTGCCAGCAGTTTCGGGGGGGGCTCTGGAAACACCATATATTTT. Translating gives CASSFGGGSGNTIYF.

The chain carries TRBV7-9 and TRBJ1-1, with 9 bases identical to TRBD1. Trimming removed 5 bases from V and 6 bases from J; junction bases left unmatched: 4. The CDR3 sequence is 13 residues long. Germline CDR1 and CDR2: SEHNR and FQNEAQ (reference sequence). CDR3 sequence reads: CASSPQGAAEAFF. In nucleotides, the CDR3 is TGTGCCAGCAGCCCACAGGGGGCCGCTGAAGCTTTCTTT. The variable domain in full, completed from reference TRBV7-9 and TRBJ1-1, reads DTGVSQNPRHKITKRGQNVTFRCDPISEHNRLYWYRQTLGQGPEFLTYFQNEAQLEKSRLLSDRFSAERPKGSFSTLEIQRTEQGDSAMYLCASSPQGAAEAFFGQGTRLTVV.

The chain links TRBV7-3 to TRBJ2-7; 10 bases are shared with TRBD2. Looked up from germline, CDR1 is SGHTA and CDR2 is FQGTGA. The CDR3 runs 17 residues. J lost 1 base, V lost 2 bases, and 8 bases had no gene match. This CDR3 is CASSLGDSGGPSYEQYF. The DNA for the CDR3 is TGTGCCAGCAGCTTAGGGGATAGCGGGGGGCCTTCCTACGAGCAGTACTTC.

The chain carries TRBV28 and TRBJ2-3; D call uncertain. Germline loops: CDR1 MDHEN, CDR2 SYDVKM. Trimming stripped 3 bases from V and 2 bases from J, with 9 bases between. The CDR3 length is 14 residues. CDR3 residues: CASSFVAPTDTQYF. In DNA, the CDR3 is TGTGCCAGCAGTTTCGTAGCTCCCACAGATACGCAGTATTTT.

The chain recombines TRBV4-1 with TRBJ2-5, with 13 bases aligning to TRBD2. Matching the DNA end better, TRBJ2-7 makes the J call doubtful. The CDR3 is 16 residues long. The germline V gene has CDR1 MGHRA and CDR2 YSYEKL. The DNA of the CDR3 is TGCGCCAGCAGTCGCTTACTAGCGGGAGGGCCGGGCGAGCAGTACTTC. Its translation is CASSRLLAGGPGEQYF.

V gene TRBV5-4 combines with J gene TRBJ2-3, with no clear D. Looked up from germline, CDR1 is SGHNT and CDR2 is YYREEE (reference sequence). Trimming removed 0 bases from V and 4 bases from J, with 15 bases in between. This CDR3 has 16 amino acids. For the CDR3, the DNA is TGTGCCAGCAGCTTGGCCTCTAGGACCCACCCAGATACGCAGTATTTT. Translating it yields CASSLASRTHPDTQYF.

The chain couples TRBV27 to TRBJ2-1, with TRBD1 matching 7 bases. Germline CDR1 is MNHEY and CDR2 is SMNVEV (reference sequence). The CDR3 is made up of 15 amino acids. Unmatched junction bases numbered 7, after V lost 1 base and J lost 7 bases. For the CDR3, the DNA is TGTGCCAGCAGTTTATGGCAGGGGGTCGTGAATGAGCAGTTCTTC. This sequence encodes CASSLWQGVVNEQFF.